This TCR beta chain was sequenced during a study of blood T cells in healthy people across ages. Study-level information: About one barcoded beta molecule per two T cells came from capture by template switching.

This clonotype was seen a few times. The CDR3 has 16 amino acids. CDR1 is SGHVS and CDR2 is FNYEAQ in the germline V gene. V gave up 0 bases and J gave up 2 bases, with 11 bases separating them. Next came a second PCR, run for about 6 to 12 cycles, which used a sample-barcoded 5' primer along with a J-beta primer mix. TCRdb called the 5' RACE reads again in MiXCR, with one record for every CDR3 protein. The sample yields over 750,000 distinct CDR3 sequences, approximately 25% seen once. About 9.9 milliliters of peripheral blood were drawn from each donor. Total RNA extraction produced at least 5.5 micrograms (per sample) for the study. The sample was also linked to a second study, of T cells of mothers and their children.

The sequence was obtained from a boy younger than 18 in good health. Sequenced sample: blood. The chain links TRBV7-6 to TRBJ1-3; D call uncertain. CDR3 nucleotide sequence: TGTGCCAGCAGCTTAGCTATTCCGCGGCCTGGAAACACCATATATTTT. This sequence encodes CASSLAIPRPGNTIYF.